This T cell receptor (beta chain) was captured by sequencing in a study of T cell changes during pregnancy in multiple sclerosis. Produced via immunoSEQ multiplex PCR; TCRdb's table is partial and in-frame only. The repertoire holds about 25,000 clones, with roughly nine tenths as singletons. This CDR3 has 15 residues. Germline V gene lookup returns CDR1 MNHNS and CDR2 SASEGT. With 1 base clipped from V and 1 base from J, the junction kept 4 bases outside the gene matches. A remark on this clone: Distinct nucleotide sequences in the sample also encode this CDR3.

The sample was CD8+ T cells from peripheral blood mononuclear cells, taken in the third trimester of pregnancy. The sequence came from a female donor in good health, enrolled as a control in a pregnancy study. The V call is TRBV6-1, the J call TRBJ2-7, with 7 positions matching TRBD1. CDR3 sequence: CASSEGAGGSYEQYF. CDR3 nucleotide sequence: TGTGCCAGCAGTGAAGGGGCAGGGGGATCCTACGAGCAGTACTTC.